Listed here is a single T cell receptor (beta chain). This receptor's antigen is unknown. Base qualities are not recorded, but no much larger clone differs from it by a single base. Separate from the roughly 700-subject first cohort, the validation cohort of roughly 130 subjects was the group to which the donors belonged. The data derive from a study of cytomegalovirus exposure and HLA in healthy donors (dated by TCRdb to between 2016 and 2019). Turning to the overall study: A later analysis indicated that the 95 to 150 validation repertoires were generated on the platform also employed for the 700 or so repertoires of the first cohort. The study was designed to test whether signatures of past pathogen exposure could be identified by cataloging public T cell receptors. In addition to the first cohort of hundreds of subjects, a separate validation cohort of 120 different subjects was used. The study combined high-throughput TCR immunosequencing, statistical association of individual TCRs with disease status, and machine learning to predict cytomegalovirus infection status.

Summary of the overall study and its limitations: In vitro tests confirmed that three of the cytomegalovirus-associated TCR beta chains recognize cytomegalovirus antigens. The study listed 150 to 200 TCR beta chains as associated with cytomegalovirus. The validation cohort had no HLA typing available for a later analysis, so co-occurrence within that cohort was assessed over all 120 or so repertoires. In both the original and validation cohorts, the classifier was reported to diagnose cytomegalovirus status with high specificity and sensitivity. A later analysis found that TCRs clustered in the first cohort also tended to co-occur in the 130 or so validation repertoires, with approximately 94% of cluster scores above 0. While some public TCRs were present in many individuals, most TCR sequences turned up only very rarely across donors. It was suggested by the authors that the approach could potentially be generalized to other disease states and immunological phenotypes.

The library came from the immunoSEQ multiplex PCR assay. The study's processing was this. A statistical classification framework was developed to diagnose cytomegalovirus status using the catalog of TCR beta chain sequences. As stored in TCRdb, this immuneACCESS dataset retains in-frame rearrangements with V and J assigned. A fraction of the clones does not appear; measured against another copy, unresolved V genes explain less than half of the discrepancy, and the remainder lacks a known reason. That table supplies the V and J calls and clone size; D and trimming were determined from the DNA. Here the sample has about 260,000 clones; 80% to 95% occur a single time. In total, the top ten clones hold 3.1% of the sample. The sequence was collected from a young woman in good health and CMV-seronegative. The specimen was PBMCs.

This receptor has the CDR3 CAISGQTLYEQYF. The DNA is TGTGCCATCAGTGGACAGACGCTCTACGAGCAGTACTTC. The rearrangement combines TRBV10-3 with TRBJ2-7, with a weak D call of TRBD1 (5 bases match). The CDR3 has 13 amino acids, counting the end cysteine and phenylalanine. Left in the record is the CDR3 DNA by itself, 39 bases read in frame from the first base. Trimming costs V 4 bases and J 3 bases, and their ends lie 10 bases apart. CDR1 and CDR2, looked up from the germline V gene, are ENHRY and SYGVKD.